The 17 T cell receptor beta chains given below trace back to one sample, sequenced in a study of radiotherapy plus CTLA-4 blockade in lung cancer. Method: immunoSEQ multiplex PCR; TCRdb's copy keeps in-frame clones and lacks some. The sample has over 75,000 clones, around 83% seen once. The material sequenced was peripheral blood, taken from a patient treated with radiotherapy plus ipilimumab. The receptors here all came from a human donor with non-small cell lung cancer who had stable disease on radiotherapy plus ipilimumab.

This clone showed up just once. The CDR3 sequence: CASSLLVTGTNEKLFF. CDR3 nucleotides: TGTGCCAGCAGCCTCCTGGTAACTGGAACTAATGAAAAACTGTTTTTT. The chain employs TRBV7-9 and TRBJ1-4; no clear D. The CDR3 sequence is 16 residues long. CDR1 SEHNR and CDR2 FQNEAQ come from the germline V gene (reference sequence). Between the trimmed V and J ends, which lost 5 bases and 1 base, there was a span of 14 bases.

The gene calls are TRBV19 and TRBJ2-7; TRBD1 matches 8 bases. Germline V gene data show CDR1 as LNHDA and CDR2 as SQIVND (reference sequence). The junction had 4 bases not matched to a gene; V was cut back by 6 bases and J by 3 bases. CDR3 length: 13 amino acids. CDR3 loop: CASRPTGVYEQYF. The CDR3 DNA follows: TGTGCCAGTAGGCCGACAGGGGTCTACGAGCAGTACTTC.

The CDR3 sequence is CASVWAPSNQPQHF. In DNA form, the CDR3 reads TGTGCCAGCGTGTGGGCTCCTAGCAATCAGCCCCAGCATTTT. V is TRBV28 and J is TRBJ1-5, with D unclear. The length of the CDR3 is 14 residues. The V end was cut by 8 bases, the J end by 0 bases, with 11 bases between. Germline values: CDR1 MDHEN, CDR2 SYDVKM.

The V and J genes are TRBV18 and TRBJ2-1; D unresolved. V lost 6 bases, J lost 7 bases, and 16 bases lay in between. Germline V gene lookup returns CDR1 KGHSH and CDR2 LQKENI. This CDR3 region has 14 residues. For the CDR3, the DNA is TGTGCCAGCTCGCCAATTAAGGGTGGAAATGAGCAGTTCTTC. It encodes CASSPIKGGNEQFF. Full variable domain (remainder filled in from reference TRBV18 and TRBJ2-1): NAGVMQNPRHLVRRRGQEARLRCSPMKGHSHVYWYRQLPEEGLKFMVYLQKENIIDESGMPKERFSAEFPKEGPSILRIQQVVRGDSAAYFCASSPIKGGNEQFFGPGTRLTVL.

This clone was picked up a small number of times. The chain recombines TRBV2 with TRBJ2-5, with TRBD2 matching 7 bases. The CDR3 is 13 amino acids. With V trimmed by 4 bases and J by 5 bases, 4 bases remained unmatched. Germline-derived CDR1 and CDR2 are SNHLY and FYNNEI. CDR3 in DNA: TGTGCCAGCAGTGGGGGGAGGGCGGAGACCCAGTACTTC. Its translation: CASSGGRAETQYF.

CDR3 region: CAWRGTDNEKLFF. The DNA for the CDR3 is TGTGCCTGGAGAGGGACTGACAATGAAAAACTGTTTTTT. The chain employs TRBV30 and TRBJ1-4; the D gene is possibly TRBD1 (5 bases). Trimming pared 3 bases from V and 5 bases from J, leaving 10 bases between. The length of the CDR3 is 13 residues. CDR1 and CDR2 from the germline V gene are GTSNPN and SVGIG (reference sequence).

This clone was counted a few times. This sequence joins TRBV15 and TRBJ1-6; 7 bases align to TRBD1. The CDR3 is 21 amino acids. With 2 bases clipped from V and 2 bases from J, the junction kept 18 bases outside the gene matches. Germline CDR1 is LNHNV and CDR2 is YYDKDF (reference sequence). CDR3 region: CATSRIPRQGGRRAYNSPLHF. CDR3 DNA: TGTGCCACCAGCAGAATTCCCCGACAGGGAGGGCGGAGGGCCTATAATTCACCCCTCCACTTT. The variable domain in full, completed from reference TRBV15 and TRBJ1-6, reads DAMVIQNPRYQVTQFGKPVTLSCSQTLNHNVMYWYQQKSSQAPKLLFHYYDKDFNNEADTPDNFQSRRPNTSFCFLDIRSPGLGDTAMYLCATSRIPRQGGRRAYNSPLHFGNGTRLTVT.

The genes are TRBV7-3 and TRBJ1-2, with D uncertain. CDR3 length equals 13 residues. Germline assignment: CDR1 SGHTA and CDR2 FQGTGA. The V gene lost 5 bases and the J gene lost 2 bases, with 9 bases spanning the gap. The CDR3: CASSPDGNYGYTF. In DNA form, the CDR3 reads TGTGCCAGCAGCCCAGACGGAAACTATGGCTACACCTTC.

J is TRBJ2-3 and V is TRBV11-2; D unresolved. The CDR3 has 14 residues. V dropped 4 bases and J dropped 8 bases, with 16 bases sitting between them. Germline loops: CDR1 SGHAT, CDR2 FQNNGV. The CDR3 region has the DNA TGTGCCAGCAGCTCCCCCGAGGCCCGGGCTACGCAGTATTTT. It yields the protein CASSSPEARATQYF.

This rearrangement joins TRBV6-1 to TRBJ2-3; D call uncertain. The CDR3 sequence is 17 residues long. Looked up from germline, CDR1 is MNHNS and CDR2 is SASEGT. V was shortened by 0 bases and J by 0 bases, with 13 bases between the two germline ends. The CDR3 bases are TGTGCCAGCAGTGAAGCTGGCTGGGGTATCAGCACAGATACGCAGTATTTT. Amino acid sequence: CASSEAGWGISTDTQYF.

This chain links TRBV19 with TRBJ2-3, with D perhaps being TRBD1 or TRBD2 (5 bases each). CDR1 is LNHDA, CDR2 SQIVND, per germline (reference sequence). The CDR3 is 15 amino acids. The V end lost 6 bases, the J end lost 2 bases, and 15 bases lay between the germline ends. For the CDR3, the DNA is TGTGCCAGTAGGGCCGGGACGGCGATCACAGATACGCAGTATTTT. As protein: CASRAGTAITDTQYF.

The V and J genes are TRBV7-5 and TRBJ1-6; no check of the table's D call, TRBD1, against the DNA was made. TRBV7-5 is given as a pseudogene. There are 18 residues in the CDR3. DNA for the CDR3: TGTGTCAACTCCCCTCGCCCCGTGACAGGGTCGCCCAGGTCACCCCTCCACTTT. Its translation: CVNSPRPVTGSPRSPLHF.

The chain links TRBV29-1 to TRBJ1-1; tentative D call: TRBD1 (5 bases). The CDR3 consists of 13 residues. The germline gives CDR1 SQVTM, CDR2 ANQGSEA. V gave up 8 bases and J gave up 5 bases, with 18 bases separating them. CDR3 bases: TGCAGCACCTACAGGCGGGGGTTTACTGAAGCTTTCTTT. As protein: CSTYRRGFTEAFF.

This chain joins TRBV9 and TRBJ2-7, with D tentatively TRBD2 (6 bases). CDR1 is SGDLS and CDR2 is YYNGEE in the germline V gene. The CDR3 is made up of 15 amino acids. The V and J ends lost 1 base and 3 bases respectively, with 14 bases between them. CDR3 loop: CASSVNPHGSYEQYF. The CDR3 nucleotides are TGTGCCAGCAGCGTAAATCCCCACGGGAGCTACGAGCAGTACTTC.

This chain uses TRBV5-1 with TRBJ2-6; 7 bases fit TRBD1. V shed 2 bases and J 0 bases; nucleotides not matched to a gene: 2. CDR3 length equals 16 residues. Germline V CDR1 and CDR2: SGHRS, YFSETQ. The CDR3 coding sequence is TGCGCCAGCAGCTTAGGACAGGCCTCTGGGGCCAACGTCCTGACTTTC. This gives the protein CASSLGQASGANVLTF.

The rearrangement joins TRBV29-1 to TRBJ2-7; D call uncertain. V gave up 6 bases and J gave up 2 bases, with 11 bases separating them. The CDR3 covers 12 residues. Germline CDR1 SQVTM, CDR2 ANQGSEA. CDR3 protein: CSVRYSTYEQYF. The CDR3 bases are TGCAGCGTCCGATACAGTACCTACGAGCAGTACTTC.

This chain joins TRBV6-6 and TRBJ2-5, with D perhaps TRBD2 (5 bases). Germline V gene data show CDR1 as MNHNY and CDR2 as SVGAGI (reference sequence). Trimming took 8 bases from V and 7 from J, leaving 17 bases between them. The CDR3 is made up of 13 amino acids. The CDR3, as DNA: TGTGCCAGCGGGGAATTGGAGGCGGGGACCCAGTACTTC. This translates into CASGELEAGTQYF.